A selection of T cell receptor beta chains follows, all from one sample in a study of blood T cell repertoires in COVID-19. The table came from immunoSEQ multiplex PCR; TCRdb's copy has only in-frame clones and leaves some out. The repertoire holds roughly 66,000 clones, with 80% to 85% as singletons. Specimen: peripheral blood. The receptors were sampled from a woman between 55 and 75 years old with acute or convalescent COVID-19. CDR3s include the opening cysteine and the closing phenylalanine or tryptophan. The D gene is left open where the match is weak. The size of a clone is reported for some rows only, either as once, few or many, or as a class for expanded clones.

j_call clone_size d_call v_call cdr3_nt cdr3_aa
TRBJ1-1 NA NA TRBV28 TGTGCCAGCAGTTTATCAGGGGCGAACACTGAAGCTTTCTTT CASSLSGANTEAFF
TRBJ2-1 NA NA TRBV3-1/TRBV3-2 TGTGCCAGCAGCCATTCCACGGGGTCCAATGAGCAGTTCTTC CASSHSTGSNEQFF
TRBJ1-3 NA NA TRBV5-5 TGTGCCAGCAGCCCCGAGTGGAGCCACTCTGGAAACACCATATATTTT CASSPEWSHSGNTIYF
TRBJ1-1 NA NA TRBV5-6 TGTGCCAGCAGCTTAAGGCAGGGTCACACTGAAGCTTTCTTT CASSLRQGHTEAFF
TRBJ2-5 once NA TRBV21-1 TGTGCCAGCAGCTCGCGACTAGCGGGATCCTTGGAGACCCAGTACTTC CASSSRLAGSLETQYF
TRBJ2-2 NA NA TRBV6-6 TGTGCCAGCAGTTACACGGGAGCGAACACCGGGGAGCTGTTTTTT CASSYTGANTGELFF
TRBJ2-7 NA NA TRBV5-6 TGTGCCAGCAGCTTGGGACAGTCCTACGAGCAGTACTTC CASSLGQSYEQYF
TRBJ1-3 NA TRBD1 TRBV6-1 TGTGCCAGCAGTGAATGGAGGGGACAGGGGCCCGGAAACACCATATATTTT CASSEWRGQGPGNTIYF
TRBJ2-7 NA NA TRBV7-6 TGTGCCAGCAGCGCGCTGGGTAGCGCCCGTCCGGACGAGCAGTACTTC CASSALGSARPDEQYF
TRBJ1-1 NA TRBD1 TRBV6-5 TGTGCCAGCAGGTTCCGGGACAGGGTCACTGAAGCTTTCTTT CASRFRDRVTEAFF
TRBJ2-5 NA NA TRBV7-6 TGTGCCAGCAGCTTAGTACAGCAAGAGACCCAGTACTTC CASSLVQQETQYF
TRBJ1-2 NA NA TRBV3-1/TRBV3-2 TGTGCCAGCAGCCAAGAAAGGGGGGGAGGAAAGGGCTACACCTTC CASSQERGGGKGYTF
TRBJ2-7 NA NA TRBV10-2 TGCGCCAGCAGTGCAGGGCTAACCTACGAGCAGTACTTC CASSAGLTYEQYF
TRBJ2-1 NA TRBD2 TRBV3-1/TRBV3-2 TGTGCCAGCAGGAACTTGGCGGGGGGGTTCAATGAGCAGTTCTTC CASRNLAGGFNEQFF
TRBJ1-2 NA TRBD1 TRBV2 TGTGCCAGCAGTGAACCCAGGGGGTACTATGGCTACACCTTC CASSEPRGYYGYTF
TRBJ2-1 NA TRBD2 TRBV27 TGTGCCAGCAGTTTGCCTAGCGGGGGCTACAATGAGCAGTTCTTC CASSLPSGGYNEQFF
TRBJ2-2 NA NA TRBV5-1 TGCGCCAGCAGCTTGAGAGTTACCGGGGAGCTGTTTTTT CASSLRVTGELFF